The source of this TCR beta chain is a study of a mutant IDH1 vaccine in newly diagnosed glioma. Study-wide results and limits: Pseudoprogression seemingly bore no relation to changes in top peripheral T cell clonotypes.

Time point reported: week 11, during vaccination. Vaccine doses each comprised 300 ug of mutant IDH1 20-mer peptide, with topical imiquimod. This clone turned up a few times. The antigen is unknown. Trimming took off 2 bases at V and 7 bases at J, with 9 bases between the two ends. The CDR3 totals 14 residues. CDR1 is MGHDK and CDR2 is SYGVNS in the germline V gene. Measured with immunoSEQ multiplex PCR; TCRdb has only the in-frame clones, and not every one. The sample has about 60,000 clones; roughly 80% are singletons. The chain carries TRBV25-1 and TRBJ1-6, with D tentatively TRBD1 (6 bases). This TCR came from a woman in her fifties or sixties with glioma. Here the sequenced sample was PBMCs, taken from a glioma patient whose treatment included an IDH1 peptide vaccine. The CDR3 DNA is TGTGCCAGCAGTGAACCCCAGGGGAATTCACCCCTCCACTTT. It translates to CASSEPQGNSPLHF.